The 6 T cell receptor beta chains below were found in one sample sequenced in a study of blood T cell repertoires in COVID-19. Sequencing was performed with immunoSEQ multiplex PCR; in TCRdb, only in-frame clones are kept and a portion is missing. The sample has some 290,000 clones; about 90% are singletons. The specimen sequenced was peripheral blood. These receptor sequences come from a woman aged 50 to 60 who had recovered from COVID-19.

This clone has just one count. The J gene is TRBJ2-7, the V gene TRBV19, with 7 bases aligning to TRBD2. CDR1 and CDR2 (germline): LNHDA, SQIVND (reference sequence). The CDR3 is 12 residues long. V was pared by 3 bases and J by 6 bases, with 2 bases of the junction left unmatched. CDR3 nucleotide sequence: TGTGCCAGTAGTATCGGCGGGGGCGAGCAGTACTTC. Its protein is CASSIGGGEQYF. Variable domain in full (rest from reference TRBV19 and TRBJ2-7): DGGITQSPKYLFRKEGQNVTLSCEQNLNHDAMYWYRQDPGQGLRLIYYSQIVNDFQKGDIAEGYSVSREKKESFPLTVTSAQKNPTAFYLCASSIGGGEQYFGPGTRLTVT.

In regard to this clone: At one end the junction does not follow the germline gene, possibly because of a read error. CDR3 nucleotide sequence: TGTGCTAGCAGCTTAGCAACAGGGGTTCGATACAATGAGCAGTTCTTC. Translation gives CASSLATGVRYNEQFF. The rearrangement uses TRBV7-7 and TRBJ2-1, with 7 bases that match TRBD1. CDR1 SSHAT and CDR2 FNYEAQ come from the germline V gene (reference sequence). This CDR3 has 16 amino acids.

The chain couples TRBV5-1 to TRBJ2-1, with a weak D call TRBD2 (5 bases). The CDR3 runs to 15 residues. Germline CDR1 and CDR2: SGHRS and YFSETQ. The V end was cut by 0 bases, the J end by 4 bases, with 11 bases between. DNA for the CDR3: TGCGCCAGCAGCTTGGTCGGCGGGCCGTACAATGAGCAGTTCTTC. Translated: CASSLVGGPYNEQFF.

This clone was seen a single time. The chain carries TRBV3-1 (or the pseudogene TRBV3-2) and TRBJ1-2; 7 bases fit TRBD1. The V segment lost 1 base and the J segment 2 bases; nucleotides outside the gene matches: 4. The CDR3 covers 15 residues. Germline V lookup: CDR1 LGHDT, CDR2 YNNKEL (reference sequence). The CDR3 is CASSQVWDSNYGYTF. CDR3 coding DNA: TGTGCCAGCAGCCAAGTATGGGACAGCAACTATGGCTACACCTTC.

The chain joins TRBV6-2 or TRBV6-3 to TRBJ2-2; TRBD2 is a possible D gene (6 bases). Per germline, CDR1 MNHEY and CDR2 SVGEGT. Deletions cut 4 bases from V and 2 bases from J, with 20 bases between. This CDR3 is built from 18 residues. CDR3 DNA sequence: TGTGCCAGCAGTTCATCCTTCGTGGAGGGCCGCAACACCGGGGAGCTGTTTTTT. This translates into CASSSSFVEGRNTGELFF.

This clone has only a few counts. Given the absence of the conserved phenylalanine or tryptophan at the CDR3 end, a read error is likely. The DNA is omitted, as the CDR3 cannot be located on it reliably, and the CDR3 follows TCRdb's listing. V and J are TRBV9 and TRBJ2-7; TRBD2 was called by the table and not checked on the DNA. Germline V CDR1 and CDR2: SGDLS, YYNGEE. The CDR3 contains 14 residues when both ends are counted. This CDR3 is CARESRTSGRASRL.